These T cell receptor beta chains were read from a single sample in a study of Graves' ophthalmopathy and Graves' hyperthyroidism. TCRdb re-derived calls from the multiplex PCR reads in MiXCR, one entry per CDR3 protein. The sample holds about 230,000 distinct CDR3 sequences, around 42% seen once. The material sequenced was peripheral blood. Receptors were obtained from an adult man with Graves' ophthalmopathy. Each CDR3 is given with its conserved first and last residue. The D gene is left open where the match is weak. The size entry is marked missing in some rows and otherwise reads once, few, many or a size class.

CDR3nt: TGTGCCACCTCAGGGAACACTGAAGCTTTCTTT; CDR3aa: CATSGNTEAFF; d_gene: NA; j_gene: TRBJ1-1; abundance: NA; v_gene: TRBV28; len: 11
CDR3nt: TGCAGCGTTGAGATTTTAGGGACAGGAGATTCCAACGAGCAGTACTTC; CDR3aa: CSVEILGTGDSNEQYF; d_gene: TRBD1; j_gene: TRBJ2-7; abundance: NA; v_gene: TRBV29-1; len: 16
CDR3nt: TGTGCCTGGAGCGACGACGGTGAAGCTTTCTTT; CDR3aa: CAWSDDGEAFF; d_gene: NA; j_gene: TRBJ1-1; abundance: few; v_gene: TRBV30; len: 11
CDR3nt: TGTGCCAGCAGGAGAGACAGGGAGGGATTTGGAGCTTTCTTT; CDR3aa: CASRRDREGFGAFF; d_gene: TRBD1; j_gene: TRBJ1-1; abundance: NA; v_gene: TRBV6-5; len: 14
CDR3nt: TGCGCCAGCACCACCGGGCCAGGGGCCAACGTCCTGACTTTC; CDR3aa: CASTTGPGANVLTF; d_gene: NA; j_gene: TRBJ2-6; abundance: few; v_gene: TRBV5-1; len: 14
CDR3nt: TGTGCCAGCAGTTACTTGCCCCCTGGAGATCACGCGAACACCGGGGAGCTGTTTTTT; CDR3aa: CASSYLPPGDHANTGELFF; d_gene: NA; j_gene: TRBJ2-2; abundance: few; v_gene: TRBV9; len: 19
CDR3nt: TGTGCCAGCAGCTTAGCAAACAGGGACAACGAGCAGTACTTC; CDR3aa: CASSLANRDNEQYF; d_gene: NA; j_gene: TRBJ2-7; abundance: few; v_gene: TRBV7-2; len: 14
CDR3nt: TGTGCCAGCAGTTACCGGACAGCGAACACCGGGGAGCTGTTTTTT; CDR3aa: CASSYRTANTGELFF; d_gene: NA; j_gene: TRBJ2-2; abundance: few; v_gene: TRBV12-3/TRBV12-4; len: 15
CDR3nt: TGCGCCAGCAGCCCCTTTGGACAGGGATCCTACGAGCAGTACTTC; CDR3aa: CASSPFGQGSYEQYF; d_gene: TRBD1; j_gene: TRBJ2-7; abundance: few; v_gene: TRBV4-1; len: 15
CDR3nt: TGTGCCAGCAAGACCCGGGACACCCTAGGCCACGAGCAGTACTTC; CDR3aa: CASKTRDTLGHEQYF; d_gene: NA; j_gene: TRBJ2-7; abundance: NA; v_gene: TRBV2; len: 15
CDR3nt: TGTGCCAGTAGTATGACGATCGAAGGGGGCTACGAGCAGTACTTC; CDR3aa: CASSMTIEGGYEQYF; d_gene: NA; j_gene: TRBJ2-7; abundance: NA; v_gene: TRBV19; len: 15
CDR3nt: TGTGCCAGTAGTAGCGGGAGGGTCTACAATGAGCAGTTCTTC; CDR3aa: CASSSGRVYNEQFF; d_gene: TRBD2; j_gene: TRBJ2-1; abundance: NA; v_gene: TRBV19; len: 14
CDR3nt: TGTGCCAGCAGCCCACAGGGACTAGGAGAGACCCAGTACTTC; CDR3aa: CASSPQGLGETQYF; d_gene: TRBD2; j_gene: TRBJ2-5; abundance: NA; v_gene: TRBV5-4; len: 14
CDR3nt: TGCAGTGCTAGGGACGTAGCGGGAGGGTTTGACGAGCAGTACTTC; CDR3aa: CSARDVAGGFDEQYF; d_gene: TRBD2; j_gene: TRBJ2-7; abundance: few; v_gene: TRBV20-1; len: 15
CDR3nt: TGTGCCAGCAGCTTAACGAGGGGGTATGGCTACACCTTC; CDR3aa: CASSLTRGYGYTF; d_gene: NA; j_gene: TRBJ1-2; abundance: NA; v_gene: TRBV7-2; len: 13
CDR3nt: TGTGCCAGCAGCGCCAGGTCCGAGGTGGGGGCCTACGTCCTGACTTTC; CDR3aa: CASSARSEVGAYVLTF; d_gene: NA; j_gene: TRBJ2-6; abundance: NA; v_gene: TRBV7-6; len: 16
CDR3nt: TGCGCCAGCAGCTTCCGAACAGGGGGCACTGAAGCTTTCTTT; CDR3aa: CASSFRTGGTEAFF; d_gene: TRBD1; j_gene: TRBJ1-1; abundance: few; v_gene: TRBV5-1; len: 14
CDR3nt: TGTGCCAGCAGCCAAGGGATGGGGAGGTCGCTTGGCGGAAACACCATATATTTT; CDR3aa: CASSQGMGRSLGGNTIYF; d_gene: NA; j_gene: TRBJ1-3; abundance: NA; v_gene: TRBV7-2; len: 18
CDR3nt: TGTGCCAGCAGCTTAGGGGGGGGTGGGGGCTACACCTTC; CDR3aa: CASSLGGGGGYTF; d_gene: NA; j_gene: TRBJ1-2; abundance: many; v_gene: TRBV7-2; len: 13
CDR3nt: TGTGCCAGCACTGGACTAGACCAAGAGACCCAGTACTTC; CDR3aa: CASTGLDQETQYF; d_gene: TRBD2; j_gene: TRBJ2-5; abundance: few; v_gene: TRBV7-6; len: 13
CDR3nt: TGTGCCAGCAGTTCCAGACCTGGGACCCTCCACTTT; CDR3aa: CASSSRPGTLHF; d_gene: NA; j_gene: TRBJ1-6; abundance: NA; v_gene: TRBV12-3/TRBV12-4; len: 12
CDR3nt: TGTGCCAGCAGCCAGAGAATGACAGGAACGGGAAACACCATATATTTT; CDR3aa: CASSQRMTGTGNTIYF; d_gene: NA; j_gene: TRBJ1-3; abundance: NA; v_gene: TRBV7-2; len: 16
CDR3nt: TGTGCCAGCAGCGTAGTTAAATCGGGACAGAGCAATCAGCCCCAGCATTTT; CDR3aa: CASSVVKSGQSNQPQHF; d_gene: TRBD1; j_gene: TRBJ1-5; abundance: NA; v_gene: TRBV9; len: 17
CDR3nt: TGCAGTGCTGTCGAGTCCGACTATGGCTACACCTTC; CDR3aa: CSAVESDYGYTF; d_gene: NA; j_gene: TRBJ1-2; abundance: NA; v_gene: TRBV20-1; len: 12
CDR3nt: TGCAGTGCTAGAGCCCCTTGGACAGGCCAAGAGACCCAGTACTTC; CDR3aa: CSARAPWTGQETQYF; d_gene: TRBD1; j_gene: TRBJ2-5; abundance: NA; v_gene: TRBV20-1; len: 15
CDR3nt: TGTGCCATCAATTCACAGGGGGCAATCACTGAAGCTTTCTTT; CDR3aa: CAINSQGAITEAFF; d_gene: TRBD1; j_gene: TRBJ1-1; abundance: NA; v_gene: TRBV10-3; len: 14
CDR3nt: TGCGCCAGCAGCCCCTTTGAGGAAAGGAATCAGCCCCAGCATTTT; CDR3aa: CASSPFEERNQPQHF; d_gene: NA; j_gene: TRBJ1-5; abundance: NA; v_gene: TRBV5-1; len: 15
CDR3nt: TGTGCCAGCAGCCTCCCCCAGGGCGGGGAGCTGTTTTTT; CDR3aa: CASSLPQGGELFF; d_gene: NA; j_gene: TRBJ2-2; abundance: NA; v_gene: TRBV12-3/TRBV12-4; len: 13
CDR3nt: TGTGCCAGCAGCGCGACCGGGGCCAGGACCCTCACTGAAGCTTTCTTT; CDR3aa: CASSATGARTLTEAFF; d_gene: NA; j_gene: TRBJ1-1; abundance: NA; v_gene: TRBV9; len: 16
CDR3nt: TGTGCCAGCAGCTTTGGACTGACCTACGAGCAGTACTTC; CDR3aa: CASSFGLTYEQYF; d_gene: NA; j_gene: TRBJ2-7; abundance: NA; v_gene: TRBV12-3/TRBV12-4; len: 13
CDR3nt: TGTGCCAGCAGTGACGACGGGGGAGTCACCGGGGAGCTGTTTTTT; CDR3aa: CASSDDGGVTGELFF; d_gene: NA; j_gene: TRBJ2-2; abundance: NA; v_gene: TRBV2; len: 15
CDR3nt: TGTGCCACTTCCGCGGGCGGTGGGGCTAACTATGGCTACACCTTC; CDR3aa: CATSAGGGANYGYTF; d_gene: NA; j_gene: TRBJ1-2; abundance: once; v_gene: TRBV10-3; len: 15
CDR3nt: TGTGCCAGTAGTATAGCCAGCGGTCCCGGGGAGCTGTTTTTT; CDR3aa: CASSIASGPGELFF; d_gene: NA; j_gene: TRBJ2-2; abundance: few; v_gene: TRBV19; len: 14
CDR3nt: TGCAGTGCTAGAGAAGGGGGGGGGGAAAAACTGTTTTTT; CDR3aa: CSAREGGGEKLFF; d_gene: NA; j_gene: TRBJ1-4; abundance: NA; v_gene: TRBV20-1; len: 13
CDR3nt: TGTGCCAGTAGTGTACAGTCCACGCAGGGTCAGCCCCAGCATTTT; CDR3aa: CASSVQSTQGQPQHF; d_gene: NA; j_gene: TRBJ1-5; abundance: NA; v_gene: TRBV19; len: 15
CDR3nt: TGCGCCAGCAGCCAACAGACAGGGGAAAACGATGGCTACACCTTC; CDR3aa: CASSQQTGENDGYTF; d_gene: TRBD1; j_gene: TRBJ1-2; abundance: few; v_gene: TRBV10-1; len: 15
CDR3nt: TGTGCCAGCAGCTTAGTGGCGCGTGGTGAAGCTTTCTTT; CDR3aa: CASSLVARGEAFF; d_gene: NA; j_gene: TRBJ1-1; abundance: NA; v_gene: TRBV7-2; len: 13
CDR3nt: TGCAGTGCTCGACTACCACTAACCTCTGGAGATACGCAGTATTTT; CDR3aa: CSARLPLTSGDTQYF; d_gene: NA; j_gene: TRBJ2-3; abundance: NA; v_gene: TRBV20-1; len: 15
CDR3nt: TGTGCCATCAGTGTCGGGGGGACAGCGATCTACGAGCAGTACTTC; CDR3aa: CAISVGGTAIYEQYF; d_gene: NA; j_gene: TRBJ2-7; abundance: NA; v_gene: TRBV10-3; len: 15
CDR3nt: TGTGCCAGCAGAAGTGCGACACAAGGTGATAATTCACCCCTCCACTTT; CDR3aa: CASRSATQGDNSPLHF; d_gene: NA; j_gene: TRBJ1-6; abundance: few; v_gene: TRBV5-8; len: 16
CDR3nt: TGCAGCGTTGTCACAGACACCGGGGAGCTGTTTTTT; CDR3aa: CSVVTDTGELFF; d_gene: NA; j_gene: TRBJ2-2; abundance: few; v_gene: TRBV29-1; len: 12
CDR3nt: TGTGCCATCACGACGGACAGGGGAGCCTACGAGCAGTACTTC; CDR3aa: CAITTDRGAYEQYF; d_gene: TRBD1; j_gene: TRBJ2-7; abundance: few; v_gene: TRBV10-3; len: 14
CDR3nt: TGTGCCAGCAGACGTGGCAGGCCAACTAATGAAAAACTGTTTTTT; CDR3aa: CASRRGRPTNEKLFF; d_gene: NA; j_gene: TRBJ1-4; abundance: NA; v_gene: TRBV2; len: 15